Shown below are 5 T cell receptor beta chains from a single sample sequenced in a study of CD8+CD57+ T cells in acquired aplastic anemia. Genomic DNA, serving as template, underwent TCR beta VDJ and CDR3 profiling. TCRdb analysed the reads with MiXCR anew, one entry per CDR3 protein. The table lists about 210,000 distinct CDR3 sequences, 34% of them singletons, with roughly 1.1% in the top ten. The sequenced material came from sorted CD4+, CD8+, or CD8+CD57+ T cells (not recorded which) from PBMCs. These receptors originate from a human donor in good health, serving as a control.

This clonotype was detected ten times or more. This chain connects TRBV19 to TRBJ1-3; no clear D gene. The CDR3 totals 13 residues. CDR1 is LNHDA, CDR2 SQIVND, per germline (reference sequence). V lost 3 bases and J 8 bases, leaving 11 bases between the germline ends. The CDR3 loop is CASSIRGRDTIYF. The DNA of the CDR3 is TGTGCCAGTAGTATTCGCGGTCGAGACACCATATATTTT.

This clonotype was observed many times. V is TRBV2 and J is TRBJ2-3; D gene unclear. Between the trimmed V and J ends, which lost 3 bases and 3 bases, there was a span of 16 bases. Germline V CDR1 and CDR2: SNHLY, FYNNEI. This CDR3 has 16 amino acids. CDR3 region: CASSDLSLFGTDTQYF. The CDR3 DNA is TGTGCCAGCAGTGACTTATCGCTATTCGGTACAGATACGCAGTATTTT.

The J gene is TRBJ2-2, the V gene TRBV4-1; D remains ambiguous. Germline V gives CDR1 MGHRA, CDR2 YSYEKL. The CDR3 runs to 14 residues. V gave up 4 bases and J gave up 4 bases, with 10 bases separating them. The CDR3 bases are TGCGCCAGCAGCCGAACCTCGAGCACCGGGGAGCTGTTTTTT. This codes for CASSRTSSTGELFF.

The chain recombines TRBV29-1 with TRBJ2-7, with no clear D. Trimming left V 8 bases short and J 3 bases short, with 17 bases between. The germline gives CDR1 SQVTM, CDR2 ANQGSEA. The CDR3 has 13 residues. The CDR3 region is CSIGKSSGYEQYF. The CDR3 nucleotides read TGCAGCATTGGCAAATCCTCCGGCTACGAGCAGTACTTC.

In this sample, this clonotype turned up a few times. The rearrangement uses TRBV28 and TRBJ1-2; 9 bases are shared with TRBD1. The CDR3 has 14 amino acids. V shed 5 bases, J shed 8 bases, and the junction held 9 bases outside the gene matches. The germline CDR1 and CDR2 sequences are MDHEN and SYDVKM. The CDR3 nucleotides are TGTGCCAGCAGTGCCGGGACAGGGTATGGCGGCTACACCTTC. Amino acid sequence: CASSAGTGYGGYTF.